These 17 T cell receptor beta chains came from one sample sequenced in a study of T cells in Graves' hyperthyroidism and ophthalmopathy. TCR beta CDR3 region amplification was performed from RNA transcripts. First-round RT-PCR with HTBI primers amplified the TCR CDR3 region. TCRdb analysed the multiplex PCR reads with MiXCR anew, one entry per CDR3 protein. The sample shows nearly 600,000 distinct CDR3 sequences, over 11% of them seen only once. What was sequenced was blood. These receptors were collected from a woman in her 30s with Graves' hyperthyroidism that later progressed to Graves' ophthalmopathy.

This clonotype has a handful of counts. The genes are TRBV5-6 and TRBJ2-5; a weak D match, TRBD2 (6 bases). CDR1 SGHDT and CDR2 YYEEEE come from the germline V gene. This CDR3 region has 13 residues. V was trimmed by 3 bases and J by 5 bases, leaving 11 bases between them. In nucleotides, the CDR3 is TGTGCCAGCAGCTCTTGGGCGGGGGAGACCCAGTACTTC. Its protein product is CASSSWAGETQYF.

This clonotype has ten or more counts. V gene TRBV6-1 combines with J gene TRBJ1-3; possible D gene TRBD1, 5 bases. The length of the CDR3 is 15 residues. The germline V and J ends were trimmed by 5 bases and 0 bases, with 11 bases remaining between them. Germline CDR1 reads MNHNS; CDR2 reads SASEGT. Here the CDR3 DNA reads TGTGCCAGCAGTTACGGGACCGTCTCTGGAAACACCATATATTTT. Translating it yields CASSYGTVSGNTIYF.

In nucleotides, the CDR3 is TGCAGTGCTAGAGGTGGGGGGAGAGCTTTCTTT. Protein: CSARGGGRAFF. The chain links TRBV20-1 to TRBJ1-1, with a possible D match to TRBD1 (5 bases). Trimming stripped 1 base from V and 10 bases from J, with 10 bases between. Germline V CDR1 and CDR2: DFQATT, SNEGSKA (reference sequence). This CDR3 contains 11 residues.

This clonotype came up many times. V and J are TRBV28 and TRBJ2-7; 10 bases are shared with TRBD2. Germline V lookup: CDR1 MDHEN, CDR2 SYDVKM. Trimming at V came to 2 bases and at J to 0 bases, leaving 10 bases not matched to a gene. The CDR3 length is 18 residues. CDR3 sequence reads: CASSLEIRLAGLSYEQYF. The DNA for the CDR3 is TGTGCCAGCAGTTTAGAAATAAGACTAGCGGGCCTCTCCTACGAGCAGTACTTC. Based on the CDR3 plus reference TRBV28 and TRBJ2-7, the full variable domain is DVKVTQSSRYLVKRTGEKVFLECVQDMDHENMFWYRQDPGLGLRLIYFSYDVKMKEKGDIPEGYSVSREKKERFSLILESASTNQTSMYLCASSLEIRLAGLSYEQYFGPGTRLTVT.

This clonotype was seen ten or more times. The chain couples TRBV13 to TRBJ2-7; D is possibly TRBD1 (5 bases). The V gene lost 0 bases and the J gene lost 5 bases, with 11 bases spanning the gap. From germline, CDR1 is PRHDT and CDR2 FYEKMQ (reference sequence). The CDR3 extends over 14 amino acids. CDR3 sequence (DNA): TGTGCCAGCAGCTTAGGGACAGCCGTCCACGAGCAGTACTTC. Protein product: CASSLGTAVHEQYF.

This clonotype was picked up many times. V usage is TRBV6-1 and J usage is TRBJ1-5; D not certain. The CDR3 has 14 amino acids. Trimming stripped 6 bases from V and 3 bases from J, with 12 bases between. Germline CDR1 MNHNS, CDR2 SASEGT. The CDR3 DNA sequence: TGTGCCAGCAGGCCCGGGCAGGTCAATCAGCCCCAGCATTTT. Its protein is CASRPGQVNQPQHF.

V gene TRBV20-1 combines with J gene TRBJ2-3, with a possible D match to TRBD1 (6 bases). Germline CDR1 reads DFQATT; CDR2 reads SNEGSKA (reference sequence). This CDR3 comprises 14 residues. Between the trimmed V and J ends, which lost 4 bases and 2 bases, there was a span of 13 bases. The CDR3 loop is CSAKTGMFTDTQYF. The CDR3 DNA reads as TGCAGTGCTAAAACAGGGATGTTCACAGATACGCAGTATTTT.

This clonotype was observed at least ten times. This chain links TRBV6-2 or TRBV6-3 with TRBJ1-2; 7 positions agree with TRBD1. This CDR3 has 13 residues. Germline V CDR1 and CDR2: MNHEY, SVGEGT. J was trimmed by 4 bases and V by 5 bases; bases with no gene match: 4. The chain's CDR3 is CASSDRDSYGYTF. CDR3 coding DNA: TGTGCCAGCAGTGACCGGGACAGCTATGGCTACACCTTC.

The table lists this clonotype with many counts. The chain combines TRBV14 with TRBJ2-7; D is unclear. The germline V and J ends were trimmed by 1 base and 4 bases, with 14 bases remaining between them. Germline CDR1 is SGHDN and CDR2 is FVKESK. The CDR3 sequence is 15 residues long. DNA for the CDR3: TGTGCCAGCAGCCAAGGTGGACCGCAACTATACGAGCAGTACTTC. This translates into CASSQGGPQLYEQYF.

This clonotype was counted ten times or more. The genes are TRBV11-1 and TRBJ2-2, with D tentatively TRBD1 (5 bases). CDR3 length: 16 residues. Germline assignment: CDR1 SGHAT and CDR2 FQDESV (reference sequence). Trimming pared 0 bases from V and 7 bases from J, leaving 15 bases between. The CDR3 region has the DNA TGTGCCAGCAGCTTAGCAGGGCAACGAACAGGCGGGGAGCTGTTTTTT. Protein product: CASSLAGQRTGGELFF.

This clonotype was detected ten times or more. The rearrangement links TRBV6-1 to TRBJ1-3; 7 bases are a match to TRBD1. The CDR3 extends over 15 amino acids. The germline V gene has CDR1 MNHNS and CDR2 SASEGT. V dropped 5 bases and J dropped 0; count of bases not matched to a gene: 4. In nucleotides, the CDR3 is TGTGCCAGCAGTCCGGGACAGAGCTCTGGAAACACCATATATTTT. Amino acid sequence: CASSPGQSSGNTIYF.

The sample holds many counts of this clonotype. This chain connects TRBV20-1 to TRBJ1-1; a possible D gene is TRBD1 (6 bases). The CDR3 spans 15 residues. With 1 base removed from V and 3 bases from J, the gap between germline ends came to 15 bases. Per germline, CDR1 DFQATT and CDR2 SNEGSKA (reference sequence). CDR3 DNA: TGCAGTGCTAGAGCCTTAGGGGGGGCTGACACTGAAGCTTTCTTT. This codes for CSARALGGADTEAFF.

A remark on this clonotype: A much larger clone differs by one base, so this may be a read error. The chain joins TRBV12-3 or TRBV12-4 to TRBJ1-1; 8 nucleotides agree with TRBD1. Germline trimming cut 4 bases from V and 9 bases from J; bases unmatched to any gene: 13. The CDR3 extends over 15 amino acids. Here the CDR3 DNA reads TGTGCCAGCAGTTCAGCGCAGGGGACAGGAGTAAAAGCTTTCTTT. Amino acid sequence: CASSSAQGTGVKAFF.

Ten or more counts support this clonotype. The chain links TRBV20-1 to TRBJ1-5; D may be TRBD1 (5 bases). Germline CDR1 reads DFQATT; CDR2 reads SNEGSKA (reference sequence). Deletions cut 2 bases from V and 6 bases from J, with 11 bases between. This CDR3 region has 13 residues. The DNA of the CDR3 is TGCAGTGCTAGACAGGGCTTTGGTCAGCCCCAGCATTTT. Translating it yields CSARQGFGQPQHF.

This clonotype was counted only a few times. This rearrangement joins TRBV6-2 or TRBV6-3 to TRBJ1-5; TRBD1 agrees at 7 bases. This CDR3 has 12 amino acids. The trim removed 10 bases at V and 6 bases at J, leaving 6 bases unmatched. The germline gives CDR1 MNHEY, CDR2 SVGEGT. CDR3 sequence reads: CAKQGIFQPQHF. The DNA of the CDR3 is TGTGCCAAACAGGGGATCTTTCAGCCCCAGCATTTT.

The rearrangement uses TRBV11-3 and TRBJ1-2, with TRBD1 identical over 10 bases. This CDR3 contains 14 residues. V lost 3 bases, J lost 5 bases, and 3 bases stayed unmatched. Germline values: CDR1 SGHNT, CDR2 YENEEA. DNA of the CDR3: TGTGCCAGCAGCTTCCCGGGACAGGGGTATGGCTACACCTTC. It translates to CASSFPGQGYGYTF.

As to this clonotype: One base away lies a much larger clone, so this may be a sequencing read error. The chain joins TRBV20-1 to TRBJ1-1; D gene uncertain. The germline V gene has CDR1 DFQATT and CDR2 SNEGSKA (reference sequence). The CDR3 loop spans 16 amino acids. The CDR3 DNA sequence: TGCAGTGCTAGAGGGCAGATAAAGGAAAATGACACTGAAGCTCTCTTT. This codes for CSARGQIKENDTEALF.